The T cell receptor (beta chain) under discussion was sequenced for a study of graft-versus-host responses after intestinal transplantation. At the level of the study: Multivisceral, liver-intestinal, or isolated intestinal transplants were given to recipients. Once they had received anti-thymocyte globulin induction, all recipients took tacrolimus and steroids for around 3 years. General study points: Peak levels of circulating GvH clones tracked with early post-transplant HvG declines. Some patients had graft-donor T cell macrochimerism. In their allografts, the ratios of graft-versus-host to host-versus-graft T cell clones were high.

Germline V lookup: CDR1 SGHAT, CDR2 FQNNGV. V was pared by 5 bases and J by 8 bases, with 15 bases between. The CDR3 length is 13 residues. Clones were read by immunoSEQ multiplex PCR, and TCRdb kept only the in-frame ones, dropping some. The table has 89,000 or so clones, 82% seen once. With respect to this clone: Its cognate antigen is unknown.

Sequences were derived from unstimulated CD4+ T cells sorted from spleen or lymph node cells, sampled before intestinal transplant. This TCR came from a human donor who received an intestinal transplant. The rearrangement joins TRBV11-2 to TRBJ1-2; D may be TRBD1 (5 bases). The CDR3 coding sequence is TGTGCCAGCAGCCAGCCGGGGGACCGGGGCTACACCTTC. Translated: CASSQPGDRGYTF.